This TCR beta chain was found in a study of vaccination and CD4 T cells after COVID-19. The treatment: roughly nine-day PBMC culture with coronavirus spike peptide pools or control peptides (ViraFEST assay). Germline V gene lookup returns CDR1 DFQATT and CDR2 SNEGSKA (reference sequence). This CDR3 is built from 14 residues. V lost 0 bases, J lost 5 bases, and 10 bases lay in between. This clonotype ranks as medium-sized (0.01 to 0.1%). Its antigen is currently unknown. Whole-study findings and limits: Researchers report that 304 of 307 vaccine-specific clones in convalescent patients proved spike mono-reactive.

The Oncomine TCR Beta short-read assay was applied to DNA of cultured CD4+ T cells. Genomic DNA was drawn out of CD4+ T cells grown in culture. MiXCR was run by TCRdb on the PCR reads, yielding one entry per CDR3 protein. Of 8,500 to 10,000 distinct CDR3 sequences in the sample, 20% to 25% are singletons; the top ten hold roughly 22%. This receptor was taken from a human donor with COVID-19. The chain carries TRBV20-1 and TRBJ1-4; D is ambiguous. Sample: cultured CD4+ T cells from blood. CDR3 sequence: CSARDPPGNEKLFF. CDR3 in DNA: TGCAGTGCTAGAGATCCTCCCGGGAATGAAAAACTGTTTTTT.